The T cell receptor (beta chain) described here comes from a study of blood T cells in healthy people across ages. Study-wide findings and caveats: A greater number of naive CD4+ cells and higher diversity distinguished long-lived donors from aged donors. Unknown CMV status may confound age-related changes in expanded clones.

A note on this clonotype: Its antigen is unknown.

The CDR3 totals 16 residues. Trimming cost V 0 bases and J 8 bases; bases outside gene matches: 11. Germline V gene sequence: CDR1 MGHRA, CDR2 YSYEKL. Together with a sample-barcoded 5' primer, a J-beta primer mix was included in a second PCR lasting about 7 to 11 cycles. With 12 random nucleotides, a template-switch adaptor tagged each individual cDNA molecule. TCRdb reanalysed the 5' RACE reads using MiXCR and keeps one entry per CDR3 protein. This table has about 1.5 million distinct CDR3 sequences, approximately 42% appearing once. This chain joins TRBV4-1 and TRBJ1-1; 8 nucleotides align to TRBD1. This TCR was sampled from a young woman in good health. Sequencing was done on a sample of blood. CDR3 protein: CASSQDQGTGRGEAFF. The CDR3 DNA sequence: TGCGCCAGCAGCCAAGATCAGGGGACAGGCAGGGGGGAAGCTTTCTTT.